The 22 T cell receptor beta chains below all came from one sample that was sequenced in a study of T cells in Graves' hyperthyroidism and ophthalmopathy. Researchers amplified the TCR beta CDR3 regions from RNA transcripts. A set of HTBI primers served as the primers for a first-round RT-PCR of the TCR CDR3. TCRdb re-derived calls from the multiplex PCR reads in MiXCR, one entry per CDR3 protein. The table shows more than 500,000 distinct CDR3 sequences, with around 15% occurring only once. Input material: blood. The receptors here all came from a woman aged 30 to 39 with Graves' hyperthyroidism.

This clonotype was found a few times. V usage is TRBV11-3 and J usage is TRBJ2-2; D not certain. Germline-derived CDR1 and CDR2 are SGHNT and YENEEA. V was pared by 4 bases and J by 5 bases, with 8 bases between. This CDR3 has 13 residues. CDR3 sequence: CASSSLDTGELFF. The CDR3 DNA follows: TGTGCCAGCAGCTCTCTAGATACCGGGGAGCTGTTTTTT.

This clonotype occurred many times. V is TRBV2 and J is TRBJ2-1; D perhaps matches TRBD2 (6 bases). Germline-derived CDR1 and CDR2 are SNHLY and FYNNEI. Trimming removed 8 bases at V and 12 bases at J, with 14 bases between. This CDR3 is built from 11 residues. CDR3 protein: CASGTRDGQFF. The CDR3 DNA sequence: TGTGCCAGCGGGACTCGGGATGGGCAGTTCTTC.

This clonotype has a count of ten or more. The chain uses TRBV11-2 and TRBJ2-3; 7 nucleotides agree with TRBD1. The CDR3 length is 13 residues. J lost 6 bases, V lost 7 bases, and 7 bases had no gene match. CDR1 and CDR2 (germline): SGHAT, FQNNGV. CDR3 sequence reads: CASTVDRADTQYF. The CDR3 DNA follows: TGTGCCAGCACCGTAGACAGGGCGGATACGCAGTATTTT.

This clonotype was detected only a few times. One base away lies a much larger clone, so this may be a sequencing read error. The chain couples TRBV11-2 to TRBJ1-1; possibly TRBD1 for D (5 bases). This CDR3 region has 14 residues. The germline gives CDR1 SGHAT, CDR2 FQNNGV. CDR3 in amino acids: CASSLEARGTAAFF. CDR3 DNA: TGTGCCAGCAGTTTGGAAGCTCGGGGCACTGCAGCTTTCTTT.

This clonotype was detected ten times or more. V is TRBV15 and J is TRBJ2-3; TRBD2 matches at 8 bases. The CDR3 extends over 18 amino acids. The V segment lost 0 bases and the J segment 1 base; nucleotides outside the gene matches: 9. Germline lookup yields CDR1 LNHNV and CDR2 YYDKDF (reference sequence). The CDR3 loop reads CATSRDKIAGTGTDTQYF. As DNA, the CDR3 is TGTGCCACCAGCAGAGATAAGATAGCGGGAACCGGCACAGATACGCAGTATTTT.

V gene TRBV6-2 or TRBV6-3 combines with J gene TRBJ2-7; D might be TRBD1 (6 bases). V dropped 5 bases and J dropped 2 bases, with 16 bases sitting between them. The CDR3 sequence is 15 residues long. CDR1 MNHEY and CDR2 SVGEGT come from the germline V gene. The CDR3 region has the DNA TGTGCCAGCAGTAACCAGGGGACGGGGACCTACGAGCAGTACTTC. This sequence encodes CASSNQGTGTYEQYF.

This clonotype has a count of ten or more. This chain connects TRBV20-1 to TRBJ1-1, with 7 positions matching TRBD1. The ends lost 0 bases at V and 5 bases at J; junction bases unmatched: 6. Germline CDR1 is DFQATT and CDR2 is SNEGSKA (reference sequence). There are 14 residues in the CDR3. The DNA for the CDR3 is TGCAGTGCTAGAGAGGGGCAGGGGGGGACTGAAGCTTTCTTT. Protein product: CSAREGQGGTEAFF.

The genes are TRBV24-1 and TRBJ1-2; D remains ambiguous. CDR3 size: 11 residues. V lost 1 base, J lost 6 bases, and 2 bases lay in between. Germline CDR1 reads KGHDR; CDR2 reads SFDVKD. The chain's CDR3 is CATSDFDGYTF. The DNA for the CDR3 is TGTGCCACCAGTGATTTCGATGGCTACACCTTC.

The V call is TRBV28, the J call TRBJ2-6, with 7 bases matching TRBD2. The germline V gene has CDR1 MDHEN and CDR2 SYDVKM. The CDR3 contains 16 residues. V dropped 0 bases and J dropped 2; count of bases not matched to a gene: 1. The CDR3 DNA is TGTGCCAGCAGTTTATGGGGAGGGGCTGGGGCCAACGTCCTGACTTTC. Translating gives CASSLWGGAGANVLTF.

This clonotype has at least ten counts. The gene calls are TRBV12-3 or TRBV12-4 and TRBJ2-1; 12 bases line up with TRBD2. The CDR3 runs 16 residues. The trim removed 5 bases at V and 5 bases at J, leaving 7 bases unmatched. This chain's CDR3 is CASSERLAGADNEQFF. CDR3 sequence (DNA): TGTGCCAGCAGTGAACGACTAGCGGGAGCCGACAATGAGCAGTTCTTC.

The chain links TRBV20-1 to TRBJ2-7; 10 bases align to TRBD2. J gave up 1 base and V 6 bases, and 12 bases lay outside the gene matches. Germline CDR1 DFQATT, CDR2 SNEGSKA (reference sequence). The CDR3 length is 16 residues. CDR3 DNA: TGCAGTGCCTACGACCCTGGACTAGCGGAGTCCTACGAGCAGTACTTC. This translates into CSAYDPGLAESYEQYF.

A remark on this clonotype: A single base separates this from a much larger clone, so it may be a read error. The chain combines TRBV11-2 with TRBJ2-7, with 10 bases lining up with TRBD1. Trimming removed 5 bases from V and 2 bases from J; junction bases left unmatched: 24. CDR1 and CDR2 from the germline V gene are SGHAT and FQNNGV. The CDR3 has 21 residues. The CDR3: CASSRDRGEWVIEGSPYEQYF. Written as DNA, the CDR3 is TGTGCCAGCAGCCGGGACAGGGGAGAATGGGTTATTGAAGGAAGCCCCTACGAGCAGTACTTC.

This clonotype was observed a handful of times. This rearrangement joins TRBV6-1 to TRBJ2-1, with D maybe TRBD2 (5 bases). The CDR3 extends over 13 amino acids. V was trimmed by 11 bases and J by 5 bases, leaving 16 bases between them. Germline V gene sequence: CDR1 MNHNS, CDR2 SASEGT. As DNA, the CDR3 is TGTGCCTTTGTTAGGGAGTTCCACAATGAGCAGTTCTTC. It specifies CAFVREFHNEQFF.

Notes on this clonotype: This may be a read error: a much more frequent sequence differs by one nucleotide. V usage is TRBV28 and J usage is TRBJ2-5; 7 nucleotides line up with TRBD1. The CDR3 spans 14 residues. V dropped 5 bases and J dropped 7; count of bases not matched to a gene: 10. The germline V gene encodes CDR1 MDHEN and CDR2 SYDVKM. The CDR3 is CASSPGQRTGTQYF. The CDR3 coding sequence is TGTGCCAGCAGTCCGGGACAGAGGACGGGGACCCAGTACTTC.

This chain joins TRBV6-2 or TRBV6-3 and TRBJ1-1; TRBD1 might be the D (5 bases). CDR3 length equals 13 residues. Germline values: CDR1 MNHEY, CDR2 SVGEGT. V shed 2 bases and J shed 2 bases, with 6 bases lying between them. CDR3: CASSYRDNTEAFF. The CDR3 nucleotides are TGTGCCAGCAGTTACCGGGACAACACTGAAGCTTTCTTT.

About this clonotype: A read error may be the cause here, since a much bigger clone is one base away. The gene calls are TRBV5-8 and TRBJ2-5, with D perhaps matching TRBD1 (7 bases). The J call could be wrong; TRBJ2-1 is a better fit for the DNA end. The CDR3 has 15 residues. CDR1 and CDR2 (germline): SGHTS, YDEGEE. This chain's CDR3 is CATPSGGGYQETQFF. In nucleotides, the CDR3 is TGTGCCACGCCTTCAGGGGGAGGATATCAAGAGACCCAGTTCTTC.

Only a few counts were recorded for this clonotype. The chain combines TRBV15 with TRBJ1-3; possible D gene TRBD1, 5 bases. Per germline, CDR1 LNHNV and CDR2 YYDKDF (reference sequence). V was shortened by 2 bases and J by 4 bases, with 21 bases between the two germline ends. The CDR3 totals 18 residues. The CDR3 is CATSRQFGRGVSGNTIYF. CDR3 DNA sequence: TGTGCCACCAGCAGACAGTTCGGTCGAGGGGTTTCCGGAAACACCATATATTTT.

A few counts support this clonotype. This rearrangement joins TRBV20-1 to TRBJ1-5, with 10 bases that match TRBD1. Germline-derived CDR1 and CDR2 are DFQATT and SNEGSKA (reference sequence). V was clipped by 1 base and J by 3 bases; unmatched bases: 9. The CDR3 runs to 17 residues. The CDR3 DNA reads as TGCAGTGCTAGAGCCGGAGGGGACAGGGGCATCAATCAGCCCCAGCATTTT. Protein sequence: CSARAGGDRGINQPQHF.

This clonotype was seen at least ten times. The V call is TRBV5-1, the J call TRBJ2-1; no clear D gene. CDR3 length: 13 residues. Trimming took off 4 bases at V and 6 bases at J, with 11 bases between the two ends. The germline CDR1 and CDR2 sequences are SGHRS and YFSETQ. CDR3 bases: TGCGCCAGCAGCCTACTACCCGGCAATGAGCAGTTCTTC. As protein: CASSLLPGNEQFF. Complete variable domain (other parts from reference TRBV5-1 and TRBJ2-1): KAGVTQTPRYLIKTRGQQVTLSCSPISGHRSVSWYQQTPGQGLQFLFEYFSETQRNKGNFPGRFSGRQFSNSRSEMNVSTLELGDSALYLCASSLLPGNEQFFGPGTRLTVL.

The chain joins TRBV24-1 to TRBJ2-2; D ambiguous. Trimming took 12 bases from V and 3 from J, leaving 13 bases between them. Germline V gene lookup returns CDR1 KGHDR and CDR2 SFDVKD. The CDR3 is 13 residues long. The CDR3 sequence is CAGSSRDTGELFF. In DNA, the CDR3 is TGTGCCGGCAGTTCCAGAGACACCGGGGAGCTGTTTTTT.

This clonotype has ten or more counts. The CDR3 region is CASSSQGLQETQYF. The CDR3 region has the DNA TGTGCCAGCAGCTCTCAGGGGCTCCAAGAGACCCAGTACTTC. The chain joins TRBV7-9 to TRBJ2-5; TRBD1 might be the D (6 bases). This CDR3 region has 14 residues. V was pared by 4 bases and J by 1 base, with 10 bases between. Germline loops: CDR1 SEHNR, CDR2 FQNEAQ (reference sequence).

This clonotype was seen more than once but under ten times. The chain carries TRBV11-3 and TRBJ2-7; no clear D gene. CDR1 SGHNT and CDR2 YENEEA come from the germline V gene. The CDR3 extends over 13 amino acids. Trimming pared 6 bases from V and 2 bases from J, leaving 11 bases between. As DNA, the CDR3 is TGTGCCAGCAGTTCTCGCCAGACCTACGAGCAGTACTTC. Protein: CASSSRQTYEQYF.